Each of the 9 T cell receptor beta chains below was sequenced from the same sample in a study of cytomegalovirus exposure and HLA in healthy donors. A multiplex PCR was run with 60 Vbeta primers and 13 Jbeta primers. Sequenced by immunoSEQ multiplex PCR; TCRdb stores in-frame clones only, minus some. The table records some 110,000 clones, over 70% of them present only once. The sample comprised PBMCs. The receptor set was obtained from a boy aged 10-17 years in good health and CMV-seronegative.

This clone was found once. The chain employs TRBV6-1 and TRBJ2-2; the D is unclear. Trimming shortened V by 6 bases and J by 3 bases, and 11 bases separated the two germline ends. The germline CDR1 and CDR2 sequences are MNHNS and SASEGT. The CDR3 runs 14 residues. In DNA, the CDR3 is TGTGCCAGCAGCGTGACTTCCGACACCGGGGAGCTGTTTTTT. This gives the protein CASSVTSDTGELFF.

CDR3 sequence: CASGLPRDSKEQFF. The CDR3 DNA is TGTGCTAGTGGTTTGCCACGGGACAGTAAGGAGCAGTTCTTC. This chain joins TRBV12-5 and TRBJ2-1; 7 bases are shared with TRBD1. The V gene's germline CDR1 is LGHNT and CDR2 FRNRAP. The CDR3 contains 14 residues. The V segment lost 2 bases and the J segment 10 bases; nucleotides outside the gene matches: 8.

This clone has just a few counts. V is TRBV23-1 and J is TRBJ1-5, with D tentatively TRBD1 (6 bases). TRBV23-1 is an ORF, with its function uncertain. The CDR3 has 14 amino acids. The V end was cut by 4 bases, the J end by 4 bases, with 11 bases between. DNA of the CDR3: TGCGCCAGCAGTCCCACGGACAGAAATCAGCCCCAGCATTTT. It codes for CASSPTDRNQPQHF.

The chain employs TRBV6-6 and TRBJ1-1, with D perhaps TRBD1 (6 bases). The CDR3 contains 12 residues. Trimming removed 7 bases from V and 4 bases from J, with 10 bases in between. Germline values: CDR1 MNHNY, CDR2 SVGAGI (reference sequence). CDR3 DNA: TGTGCCAGCACACAGGGATCCACTGAAGCTTTCTTT. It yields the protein CASTQGSTEAFF.

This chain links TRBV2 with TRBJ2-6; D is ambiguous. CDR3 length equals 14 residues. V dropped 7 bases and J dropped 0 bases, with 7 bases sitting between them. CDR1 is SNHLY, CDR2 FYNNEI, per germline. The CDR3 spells CASTPSSGANVLTF. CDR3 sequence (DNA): TGTGCCAGCACGCCGAGCTCTGGGGCCAACGTCCTGACTTTC.

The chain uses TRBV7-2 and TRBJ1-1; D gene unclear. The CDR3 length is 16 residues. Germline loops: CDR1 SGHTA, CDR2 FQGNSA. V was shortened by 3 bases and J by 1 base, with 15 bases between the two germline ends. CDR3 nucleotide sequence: TGTGCCAGCAGCTTGTCGCCCATGAGGGAGAACACTGAAGCTTTCTTT. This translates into CASSLSPMRENTEAFF.

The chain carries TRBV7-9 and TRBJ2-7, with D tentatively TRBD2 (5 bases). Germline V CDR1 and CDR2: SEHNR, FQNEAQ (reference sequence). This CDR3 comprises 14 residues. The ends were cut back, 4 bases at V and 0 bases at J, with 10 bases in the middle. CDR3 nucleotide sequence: TGTGCCAGCAGCTGGACGGGGAGCTCCTACGAGCAGTACTTC. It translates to CASSWTGSSYEQYF.

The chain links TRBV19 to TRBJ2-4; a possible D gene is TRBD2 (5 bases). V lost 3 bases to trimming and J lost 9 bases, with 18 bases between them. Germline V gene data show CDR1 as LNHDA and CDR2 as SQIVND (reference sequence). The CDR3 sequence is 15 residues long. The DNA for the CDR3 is TGTGCCAGTAGTATTTTTTCGAGGGAGTCGGGCATTCAGTACTTC. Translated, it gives CASSIFSRESGIQYF. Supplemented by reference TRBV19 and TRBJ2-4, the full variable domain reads DGGITQSPKYLFRKEGQNVTLSCEQNLNHDAMYWYRQDPGQGLRLIYYSQIVNDFQKGDIAEGYSVSREKKESFPLTVTSAQKNPTAFYLCASSIFSRESGIQYFGAGTRLSVL.

The CDR3 DNA is TGTGCCAGAAGACCTTACAGGGGCAACTCTGGAAACACCATATATTTT. As protein: CARRPYRGNSGNTIYF. V and J are TRBV5-3 and TRBJ1-3; 7 positions match TRBD1. TRBV5-3 is given ORF status, its function remaining uncertain. This CDR3 spans 16 amino acids. Trimming removed 5 bases from V and 0 bases from J; junction bases left unmatched: 8.